This entry concerns a single TCR beta chain. This sample is drawn from a study of human thymus T cells. Some clones are missing from TCRdb's copy, which holds only in-frame ones; the method was immunoSEQ multiplex PCR. The data hold about 46,000 clones, with approximately 95% observed a single time. Blood DNA came from all available leukocytes, not a fixed cell number. Trimming removed 2 bases from V and 7 bases from J, with 20 bases in between. The CDR3 totals 16 residues. Germline assignment: CDR1 SGHTA and CDR2 FQGTGA. The sequence derives from a girl less than two years old with a congenital heart defect but otherwise immunologically healthy. The chain uses TRBV7-3 and TRBJ1-1; no clear D. The sequencing input was blood. The CDR3 DNA reads as TGTGCCAGCAGCTTAGGGCCCGGACCGAGTGGTGGTGAAGCTTTCTTT. The encoded protein is CASSLGPGPSGGEAFF.